Listed here are 14 T cell receptor beta chains from one sample, sequenced in a study of T cell clonality in common variable immunodeficiency. Study-wide findings and caveats: Common variable immunodeficiency TCR beta sequences reportedly had fewer deletions and N-nucleotide insertions.

These receptors have no known antigen. This table comes from immunoSEQ multiplex PCR, and its TCRdb copy is limited to in-frame clones, with some not included. The specimen has more than 13,000 clones, none found just once. The source material was peripheral blood mononuclear cells. These TCRs come from a human donor with common variable immunodeficiency.

This clone showed up just a few times. The read gets to within 3 residues of the CDR3 end, and the germline J gene fills in the rest. The V gene is TRBV7-2, the J gene TRBJ2-5; the match to TRBD2 covers 9 bases. The V and J ends lost 0 bases and 5 bases, in that order; junction bases with no gene match: 4. Germline values: CDR1 SGHTA, CDR2 FQGNSA. The CDR3 loop spans 15 amino acids. The CDR3 bases that were read are TGTGCCAGCAGCTTAGCCAGTGCGGGGGGGGAGACC. Translation gives CASSLASAGGET. The CDR3 as a whole reads CASSLASAGGETQYF.

As concerns this clone: The read terminates 3 residues before the CDR3 end, so the remaining end is supplied by the germline J gene. The rearrangement links TRBV2 to TRBJ2-3, with TRBD1 matching 9 bases. Germline lookup yields CDR1 SNHLY and CDR2 FYNNEI. Trimming took 2 bases from V and 8 from J; bases not matched to a gene: 5. CDR3 length: 14 amino acids. CDR3 region: CASSERTGVATQYF. The covered CDR3 bases are TGTGCCAGCAGTGAACGGACAGGGGTGGCTACG. Using reference TRBV2 and TRBJ2-3 for the parts outside the CDR3, the full variable domain is EPEVTQTPSHQVTQMGQEVILRCVPISNHLYFYWYRQILGQKVEFLVSFYNNEISEKSEIFDDQFSVERPDGSNFTLKIRSTKLEDSAMYFCASSERTGVATQYFGPGTRLTVL.

Points on this clone: The observed sequence ends 3 residues before the CDR3 terminus, with the missing tail filled in from the germline J gene. The chain combines TRBV19 with TRBJ1-5, with 9 bases lining up with TRBD1. The length of the CDR3 is 16 residues. Germline CDR1 LNHDA, CDR2 SQIVND (reference sequence). Losses at the gene ends were 10 bases for V and 6 bases for J; bases not matched to a gene: 16. The sequenced part of the CDR3 DNA is TGTGCCACCAAGGGACAGGGTAAAGGCTTTAGTCAGCCC. This sequence encodes CATKGQGKGFSQP. The whole CDR3 reads CATKGQGKGFSQPQHF.

Details on this clone: The CDR3 is cut off 3 residues early in the read; its end comes from the germline J gene. The gene calls are TRBV7-9 and TRBJ2-5, with 9 nucleotides matching TRBD1. Germline V gives CDR1 SEHNR, CDR2 FQNEAQ (reference sequence). There are 15 residues in the CDR3. V lost 5 bases, J lost 5 bases, and 9 bases stayed unmatched. The CDR3 reads CASSRSGTGRETQYF. The CDR3 bases that were read are TGTGCCAGCAGCCGCTCCGGGACAGGGCGGGAGACC.

Concerning this clone: The CDR3 end is not reached by the read, which stops 3 residues before it; the germline J gene fills it in. J is TRBJ1-2 and V is TRBV7-2, with 9 positions matching TRBD1. The germline V gene has CDR1 SGHTA and CDR2 FQGNSA. The CDR3 is 14 amino acids. CDR3 region: CASSQGTGNDGYTF. CDR3 bases read: TGTGCCAGCAGCCAAGGGACAGGGAACGACGGC.

This clone came up a few times. The CDR3 end falls 3 residues outside the read, so it is completed with the germline J gene. The chain has TRBV18 and TRBJ1-1, with 7 bases lining up with TRBD1. Germline CDR1 and CDR2: KGHSH and LQKENI. Unmatched junction bases numbered 3, after V lost 4 bases and J lost 1 base. CDR3 size: 14 residues. Partial CDR3 DNA: TGTGCCAGCTCACAACAGGGGTCGAACACTGAA. It specifies CASSQQGSNTE. The entire CDR3 protein is CASSQQGSNTEAFF.

The sample holds a few counts of this clone. The read ends 3 residues before the CDR3 terminus; that terminus is restored from the germline J gene. The chain links TRBV7-2 to TRBJ2-4; D uncertain. Germline V gene sequence: CDR1 SGHTA, CDR2 FQGNSA. This CDR3 spans 13 amino acids. Trimming took off 4 bases at V and 8 bases at J, with 12 bases between the two ends. CDR3 region: CASSYGRLYIQYF. CDR3 bases read: TGTGCCAGCAGCTATGGCCGTTTGTACATT. Combining the CDR3 with reference TRBV7-2 and TRBJ2-4 gives the whole variable domain GAGVSQSPSNKVTEKGKDVELRCDPISGHTALYWYRQSLGQGLEFLIYFQGNSAPDKSGLPSDRFSAERTGGSVSTLTIQRTQQEDSAVYLCASSYGRLYIQYFGAGTRLSVL.

Concerning this clone itself: The read comes to an end 3 residues before the CDR3 does, leaving the germline J gene to fill in the end. The V call is TRBV18, the J call TRBJ2-4; a weak D match, TRBD1 (7 bases). In germline, CDR1 is KGHSH, CDR2 LQKENI. V shed 5 bases and J shed 5 bases, with 19 bases lying between them. The CDR3 covers 16 residues. Partial CDR3 DNA: TGTGCCAGCTCAACTCGACAGGGAGGTGTTCAAAACATT. It is translated as CASSTRQGGVQNI. The entire CDR3 protein reads CASSTRQGGVQNIQYF.

For this clone: The read terminates 3 residues before the CDR3 end, so the remaining end is supplied by the germline J gene. The chain employs TRBV18 and TRBJ1-1; 7 nucleotides match TRBD1. V lost 2 bases to trimming and J lost 4 bases; unmatched junction nucleotides: 4. Germline V gives CDR1 KGHSH, CDR2 LQKENI. This CDR3 has 14 amino acids. Incomplete CDR3 DNA: TGTGCCAGCTCACCAACGGGGGACAGCACTGAA. This gives the protein CASSPTGDSTE. The full CDR3 reads CASSPTGDSTEAFF.

This clone was observed a few times. The sequenced fragment ends 3 residues before the CDR3 boundary, so the rest is inferred from the germline J gene. The V call is TRBV11-2, the J call TRBJ2-7, with 8 bases identical to TRBD1. This CDR3 has 15 residues. V was pared by 2 bases and J by 5 bases, with 8 bases of the junction left unmatched. Germline-derived CDR1 and CDR2 are SGHAT and FQNNGV. CDR3 amino acids: CASSLWTGSANEQYF. CDR3 bases read: TGTGCCAGCAGCTTATGGACAGGGTCGGCCAACGAG.

This clone occurred a few times. The read ends 3 residues before the CDR3 terminus; that terminus is restored from the germline J gene. The V gene is TRBV18, the J gene TRBJ2-5; D might be TRBD1 (6 bases). The CDR3 is 16 amino acids. Trimming stripped 0 bases from V and 4 bases from J, with 15 bases between. CDR1 and CDR2 from the germline V gene are KGHSH and LQKENI. The CDR3 region is CASSPPTGMVRETQYF. The sequenced CDR3 bases are TGTGCCAGCTCACCACCAACAGGGATGGTCCGAGAGACC.

Regarding this clone: The read comes to an end 3 residues before the CDR3 does, leaving the germline J gene to fill in the end. The genes are TRBV7-6 and TRBJ2-1; 15 bases agree with TRBD2. V lost 6 bases to trimming and J lost 9 bases; unmatched junction nucleotides: 9. CDR1 and CDR2 (germline): SGHVS, FNYEAQ. This CDR3 has 16 amino acids. CDR3 residues: CASSWTSGGAKVEQFF. The DNA read from the CDR3 is TGTGCCAGCAGTTGGACTAGCGGGGGGGCTAAGGTTGAG. Variable domain in full (rest from reference TRBV7-6 and TRBJ2-1): GAGVSQSPRYKVTKRGQDVALRCDPISGHVSLYWYRQALGQGPEFLTYFNYEAQQDKSGLPNDRFSAERPEGSISTLTIQRTEQRDSAMYRCASSWTSGGAKVEQFFGPGTRLTVL.

Notes on this clone: The missing CDR3 end, 3 residues past where the read stops, is filled in from the germline J gene. The chain employs TRBV19 and TRBJ2-1; D ambiguous. The CDR3 runs to 16 residues. CDR1 is LNHDA and CDR2 is SQIVND in the germline V gene (reference sequence). Between the trimmed V and J ends, which lost 5 bases and 4 bases, there was a span of 18 bases. The part of the CDR3 DNA that was read is TGTGCCAGTAGTCTTCTAGAAATTGACTCTTACAATGAG. Translating gives CASSLLEIDSYNE. The full CDR3 protein is CASSLLEIDSYNEQFF.

The table lists this clone with a few counts. Coverage ceases 3 residues before the CDR3 finishes, and the germline J gene fills in the end. J is TRBJ2-3 and V is TRBV7-9, with 8 bases lining up with TRBD2. This CDR3 is built from 14 residues. V shed 3 bases and J 6 bases; nucleotides not matched to a gene: 5. Germline CDR1 SEHNR, CDR2 FQNEAQ (reference sequence). This CDR3 is CASSLRGDLDTQYF. The sequenced CDR3 bases are TGTGCCAGCAGCTTGCGGGGGGATCTGGATACG.